A single sample is the source of the 22 T cell receptor delta chains below, sequenced in a study of γδ T cells in repeated Plasmodium falciparum infection. Vgamma9/Vdelta2+ and Vdelta2-negative gammadelta T cells were flow-sorted from PBMC for bulk sequencing. TCRdb processed the multiplex PCR reads again with the CATT caller. The data show tens of thousands of delta-chain clones, with 0.95% to 1% seen just once and more than 9% held by the top ten. Input material: gamma-delta T cells from blood. These receptors were collected from a pool of human donors (malaria-infected and uninfected, not separated).

On this clone itself: For this DNA, TCRdb reports the protein of a much larger clone, which diverges at residue 5, most likely from a read error; the protein presented here is translated directly from the DNA. Here the CDR3 reads CALGSCSYPSVILGDRLKLIF. CDR3 nucleotide sequence: TGTGCTCTTGGGAGCTGTTCCTACCCGTCCGTGATACTGGGGGACCGGCTTAAACTCATCTTT. The rearrangement joins TRDV1 to TRDJ1, with 9 bases that match TRDD3. CDR1 is TSWWSYY, CDR2 QGS, per germline. V was pared by 5 bases and J by 7 bases, with 29 bases of the junction left unmatched. The CDR3 contains 21 residues.

With regard to this clone: This likely came from a read error, as a far larger clone is one base away. This same CDR3 is encoded by further DNA sequences in the sample. No call exists for the J gene, whereas the V gene is TRDV1; the D call TRDD3 from the table was never checked on the DNA. Germline-derived CDR1 and CDR2 are TSWWSYY and QGS. The CDR3 totals 19 residues. CDR3 nucleotides: TGTGCTCTTGGTCGTCCCCTTGTCGGGACCAAACCTTACACCGATAAACTCATCTTC. This codes for CALGRPLVGTKPYTDKLIF.

This clone was counted at least ten times. This rearrangement joins TRDV1 to TRDJ1; 9 bases are shared with TRDD3. The CDR3 length is 20 residues. Germline V gives CDR1 TSWWSYY, CDR2 QGS. Trimming removed 9 bases from V and 0 bases from J; junction bases left unmatched: 23. The CDR3 spells CALDLRGLGDNAPYTDKLIF. The CDR3 DNA sequence: TGTGCTCTCGACTTACGCGGGTTGGGGGATAATGCCCCTTACACCGATAAACTCATCTTT.

About this clone itself: Since a far larger clone is one base different, this is likely a read error. Other DNA sequences within the sample encode an identical CDR3. V usage is TRDV1 and J usage is TRDJ1; D may be TRDD3 (5 bases). The J gene was not available in TCRdb and was assigned here by matching the DNA to germline segments. This CDR3 spans 21 amino acids. CDR1 is TSWWSYY, CDR2 QGS, per germline. The CDR3 protein is CALGEPPLHVRGTLYTDKLIF. The CDR3 DNA is TGCGCTCTTGGGGAACCCCCTTTACACGTACGGGGTACATTATACACCGATAAACTCATCTTT.

This clone was detected many times. A far more abundant clone sits one base away, making this likely a read error. The sample holds other DNA sequences that translate to the same CDR3. J is TRDJ1 and V is TRDV3, with TRDD3 as a possible D gene (6 bases). In germline, CDR1 is TVYSNPD, CDR2 GDNSRS (reference sequence). The CDR3 has 14 amino acids. CDR3 DNA: TGTGCCTTCCTATATACTGGGAAGGGTAATAAACTCATCTTC. Residues: CAFLYTGKGNKLIF.

This clone was seen a few times. A much larger clone differs by one base, so this may be a read error. The same CDR3 also results from other DNA sequences found in this sample. V usage is TRDV1 and J usage is TRDJ1; 13 positions match TRDD3. No J segment appears in TCRdb, so it was assigned here by matching the sequence to germline. This CDR3 spans 24 amino acids. Germline V CDR1 and CDR2: TSWWSYY, QGS. V was clipped by 9 bases and J by 1 base; unmatched bases: 32. The CDR3 sequence: CALGSPSKRSVLGDTRASTDKLIF. CDR3 nucleotides: TGTGCTCTCGGGTCCCCTTCCAAAAGGTCCGTACTGGGGGATACGAGGGCGAGCACCGATAAACTCATCTTT.

This clone occurred a few times. A read error is likely here: a far larger clone is one base away. This sample also contains other DNA sequences that code for the same CDR3. J is TRDJ1 and V is TRDV1, with D perhaps given as TRDD2 or TRDD3 (7 bases each). Matching the DNA to germline supplied the J gene, which TCRdb does not give. CDR1 and CDR2 from the germline V gene are TSWWSYY and QGS. This CDR3 contains 21 residues. CDR3 in amino acids: CALRLYKIPTTGDSSPGELIF. Here the CDR3 DNA reads TGTGCCCTCCGCCTTTATAAGATTCCTACGACTGGGGATTCAAGCCCCGGGGAACTCATCTTT.

About this clone: A much larger clone differs from this one at a single base, so this may be a read error. The V and J genes are TRDV2 and TRDJ1; D is uncertain. Germline lookup yields CDR1 GEAIGNYY and CDR2 EKD. This CDR3 has 19 residues. V was clipped by 3 bases and J by 0 bases, with 25 bases between them. The CDR3 loop reads CACDGVLPTERGYTDKLIF. The CDR3 nucleotides read TGTGCCTGTGACGGAGTACTACCAACGGAGAGGGGCTACACCGATAAACTCATCTTT.

This clone was detected a few times. With only one base between it and a far larger clone, this is likely a read error. Other nucleotide sequences from this sample produce the same CDR3. V gene TRDV2 was called; the J gene was not. The CDR3 is 12 residues long. Germline V CDR1 and CDR2: GEAIGNYY, EKD. The CDR3 here is CACDTGRSALIF. For the CDR3, the DNA is TGTGCCTGTGACACCGGACGGTCGGCTCTCATCTTT.

Regarding this clone: The translation of this DNA and the TCRdb protein of a much larger clone differ at residue 12, probably owing to a read error; the protein shown here is translated from the DNA. This chain uses TRDV2 with TRDJ1; 9 nucleotides line up with TRDD3. The J gene, missing from TCRdb, was assigned here through DNA to germline matching. The CDR3 has 21 residues. Looked up from germline, CDR1 is GEAIGNYY and CDR2 is EKD. J was trimmed by 0 bases and V by 0 bases; bases with no gene match: 19. The DNA of the CDR3 is TGTGCCTGTGACACCTTAAAATCGGGGGATACTGACCTCATACACACCGATAAACTCATCTTT. This encodes CACDTLKSGDTDLIHTDKLIF.

For this clone: A far larger clone is off by one base, so a read error is likely. Within the sample, other DNA sequences also encode this same CDR3. This rearrangement joins TRDV2 to TRDJ1; D possibly corresponds to TRDD2 (6 bases). The J gene, left out of TCRdb, was set here by checking the DNA against germline. Germline CDR1 reads GEAIGNYY; CDR2 reads EKD. This CDR3 comprises 13 residues. V dropped 7 bases and J dropped 5 bases, with 16 bases sitting between them. CDR3 in amino acids: CACDFLRDDKLIF. CDR3 DNA sequence: TGTGCCTGCGACTTCCTCCGGGATGATAAACTCATCTTT.

In its sample, this clone was seen many times. V and J are TRDV2 and TRDJ1; 10 bases line up with TRDD3. Per the germline V gene, CDR1 is GEAIGNYY and CDR2 is EKD. The CDR3 has 14 amino acids. J gave up 3 bases and V 2 bases, and 2 bases lay outside the gene matches. The CDR3 loop is CACDILGDSDKLIF. The DNA of the CDR3 is TGTGCCTGTGACATACTGGGGGATTCCGATAAACTCATCTTT.

This clone was counted a few times. This likely reflects a read error, since a far larger clone is one base away. The sample carries other DNA sequences with the same CDR3. CDR3 loop: CALGVSPTLSYWGFYTDKLIF. The CDR3 DNA is TGTGCTCTTGGGGTTTCGCCTACTCTATCCTACTGGGGATTTTACACCGATAAACTCATCTTT. The chain employs TRDV1 and TRDJ1; D is perhaps TRDD3 (7 bases). CDR1 and CDR2 from the germline V gene are TSWWSYY and QGS. V was cut by 4 bases and J by 0 bases, with 30 bases left in between. The length of the CDR3 is 21 residues.

Details on this clone: It is likely a read error: a sequence one base away is far more abundant. Other DNA sequences in this sample translate to the same CDR3. J is TRDJ1 and V is TRDV2, with 11 bases lining up with TRDD3. Here the J gene was assigned by germline matching of the DNA, as TCRdb has none. The CDR3 loop spans 20 amino acids. V was clipped by 3 bases and J by 8 bases; unmatched bases: 25. Germline-derived CDR1 and CDR2 are GEAIGNYY and EKD. The CDR3 DNA reads TGTGCCTGTGACCCCCTTCGACCCGTTACTGGGGGATATACCGACGACAAACTCATCTTT. As protein: CACDPLRPVTGGYTDDKLIF.

This clone appeared a few times. TCRdb's protein, taken from a much larger clone, differs from this DNA's translation at residue 6, likely owing to a read error; the protein displayed comes from the DNA. V and J are TRDV1 and TRDJ1, with 13 bases lining up with TRDD3. The ends lost 3 bases at V and 5 bases at J; junction bases unmatched: 15. The germline CDR1 and CDR2 sequences are TSWWSYY and QGS. CDR3 length equals 19 residues. The DNA for the CDR3 is TGTGCTCTTGGGGAGTGTTCCCCCACTACTGGGGGATACGAGGATAAACTCATCTTT. Encoded protein: CALGECSPTTGGYEDKLIF.

Turning to this clone: Translating this DNA gives a protein that differs at residue 20 from the TCRdb one, which belongs to a much larger clone; a read error is likely, and the protein shown is this translation. The V gene is TRDV1, the J gene TRDJ1; 9 bases are a match to TRDD2. The germline V gene has CDR1 TSWWSYY and CDR2 QGS. The CDR3 spans 24 residues. V was clipped by 4 bases and J by 7 bases; unmatched bases: 37. The CDR3 DNA is TGTGCTCTTGGGGCGTCCACCTTCCTACTCCTTTTTACTGCTAGAGGTGAGAAGTCCGGTAAACTCATCTTT. It yields the protein CALGASTFLLLFTARGEKSGKLIF.

Points on this clone: The protein given by TCRdb reflects a much larger clone and differs at residue 14 from this DNA's translation, likely from a read error; the protein shown is the DNA's translation. CDR3 residues: CALGDHLVSRGITQDKLIF. CDR3 DNA: TGTGCTCTTGGGGATCACTTAGTTAGCCGGGGGATAACCCAGGATAAACTCATCTTT. The chain uses TRDV1 and TRDJ1; 8 bases map to TRDD3. The J gene, missing from TCRdb, was assigned here through DNA to germline matching. Looked up from germline, CDR1 is TSWWSYY and CDR2 is QGS. Unmatched junction bases numbered 20, after V lost 3 bases and J lost 5 bases. CDR3 length equals 19 residues.

This clone turned up a few times. The protein in TCRdb stems from a much larger clone and differs at residue 6 from this DNA's translation, likely a read error; here the protein is translated from the DNA. The J gene is TRDJ1, the V gene TRDV1; 13 bases match TRDD3. V was pared by 3 bases and J by 1 base, with 26 bases of the junction left unmatched. Germline V CDR1 and CDR2: TSWWSYY, QGS. The CDR3 has 24 residues. The CDR3 coding sequence is TGTGCTCTTGGGGACGTCCTTCCTACGTTCTTTACTGGGGGATACGCGGACCCCACCGATAAACTCATCTTT. Its translation: CALGDVLPTFFTGGYADPTDKLIF.

This clone was observed a handful of times. The protein TCRdb lists belongs to a much larger clone and differs from this DNA's translation at residue 12, which points to a read error; the protein shown is made from the DNA. The chain has TRDV2 and TRDJ1; D remains ambiguous. The J gene was not available in TCRdb and was assigned here by matching the DNA to germline segments. The CDR3 has 16 amino acids. The germline V gene encodes CDR1 GEAIGNYY and CDR2 EKD. CDR3 region: CACDTVGDAYTNKLIF. The DNA for the CDR3 is TGTGCCTGTGACACCGTCGGAGACGCGTACACCAATAAACTCATCTTT.

Remarks on this clone: This is likely an artifact of a read error, given a far larger clone one base away. This specimen includes other DNA sequences encoding the same CDR3. The chain carries TRDV1 and TRDJ1; TRDD3 agrees at 13 bases. There are 19 residues in the CDR3. From germline, CDR1 is TSWWSYY and CDR2 QGS. Here the CDR3 reads CALGDFRYWGIRNTDKLIF. The CDR3 region has the DNA TGTGCTCTTGGGGATTTCCGGTACTGGGGGATACGTAACACCGACAAACTCATCTTT.

Comments on this clone: TCRdb lists the protein of a much larger clone for this DNA, which differs at residue 13, so this is likely a read error; the protein given here is translated from the DNA itself. J is TRDJ1 and V is TRDV1; D is unclear. CDR1 and CDR2 from the germline V gene are TSWWSYY and QGS. The CDR3 contains 18 residues. Trimming cost V 3 bases and J 3 bases, with 23 bases left between them. In DNA form, the CDR3 reads TGTGCTCTTGGGGACCAAAGACTTTCTGACTGTAACCCCGATAAACTCATCTTT. It encodes CALGDQRLSDCNPDKLIF.

This clone is medium-sized. The rearrangement joins TRDV2 to TRDJ3; 12 nucleotides align to TRDD3. This CDR3 is built from 20 residues. Germline V gives CDR1 GEAIGNYY, CDR2 EKD. V gave up 1 base and J gave up 2 bases; unmatched junction bases: 8. The CDR3 coding sequence is TGTGCCTGTGACACGACGGAACTGGGGGATACCCCCTGGGACACCCGACAGATGTTTTTC. As protein: CACDTTELGDTPWDTRQMFF.